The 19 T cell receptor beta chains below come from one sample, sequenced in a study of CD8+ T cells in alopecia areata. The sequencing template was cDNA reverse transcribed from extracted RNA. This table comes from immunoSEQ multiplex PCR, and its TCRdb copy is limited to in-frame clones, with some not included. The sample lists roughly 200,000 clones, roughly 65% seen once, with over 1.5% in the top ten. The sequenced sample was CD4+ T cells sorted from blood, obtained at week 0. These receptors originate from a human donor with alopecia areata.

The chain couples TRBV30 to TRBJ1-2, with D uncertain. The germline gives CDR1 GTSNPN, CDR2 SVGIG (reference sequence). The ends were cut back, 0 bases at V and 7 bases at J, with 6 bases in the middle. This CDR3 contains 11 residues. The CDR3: CAWSVVGGYTF. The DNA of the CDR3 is TGTGCCTGGAGTGTGGTTGGTGGCTACACCTTC.

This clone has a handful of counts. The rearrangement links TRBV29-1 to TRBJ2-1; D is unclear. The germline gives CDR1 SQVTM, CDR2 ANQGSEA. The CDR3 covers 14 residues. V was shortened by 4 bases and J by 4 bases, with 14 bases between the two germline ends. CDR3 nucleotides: TGCAGCGTTGCCCTCCAAGCACCTTACAATGAGCAGTTCTTC. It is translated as CSVALQAPYNEQFF.

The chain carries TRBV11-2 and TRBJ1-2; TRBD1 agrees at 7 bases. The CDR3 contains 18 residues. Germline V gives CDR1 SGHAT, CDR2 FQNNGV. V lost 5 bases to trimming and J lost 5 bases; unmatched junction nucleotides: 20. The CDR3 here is CASSPISQGGPPGYGYTF. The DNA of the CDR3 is TGTGCCAGCAGCCCGATATCTCAGGGGGGCCCTCCGGGATATGGCTACACCTTC.

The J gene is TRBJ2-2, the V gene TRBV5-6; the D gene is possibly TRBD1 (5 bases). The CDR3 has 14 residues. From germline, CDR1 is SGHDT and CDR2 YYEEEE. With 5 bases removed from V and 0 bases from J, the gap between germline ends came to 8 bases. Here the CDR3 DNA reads TGTGCCAGCAGGCCGACAGCGAACACCGGGGAGCTGTTTTTT. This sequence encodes CASRPTANTGELFF.

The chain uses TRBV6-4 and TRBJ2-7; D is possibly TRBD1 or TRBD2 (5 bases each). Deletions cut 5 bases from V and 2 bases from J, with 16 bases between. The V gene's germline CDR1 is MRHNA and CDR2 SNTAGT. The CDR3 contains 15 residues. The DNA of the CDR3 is TGTGCCAGCAGTTTCGAGGGACGGATGACCTACGAGCAGTACTTC. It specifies CASSFEGRMTYEQYF.

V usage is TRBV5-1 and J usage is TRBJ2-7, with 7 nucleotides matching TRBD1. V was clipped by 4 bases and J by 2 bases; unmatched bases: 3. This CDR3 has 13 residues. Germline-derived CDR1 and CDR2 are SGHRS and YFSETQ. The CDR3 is CASSLDRTYEQYF. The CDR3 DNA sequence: TGCGCCAGCAGCCTGGACAGGACCTACGAGCAGTACTTC.

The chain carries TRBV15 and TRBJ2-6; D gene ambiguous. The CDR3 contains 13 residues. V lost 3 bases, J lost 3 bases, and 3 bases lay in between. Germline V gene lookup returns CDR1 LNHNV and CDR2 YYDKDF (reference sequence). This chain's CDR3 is CATSRGGANVLTF. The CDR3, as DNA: TGTGCCACCAGCAGGGGTGGGGCCAACGTCCTGACTTTC.

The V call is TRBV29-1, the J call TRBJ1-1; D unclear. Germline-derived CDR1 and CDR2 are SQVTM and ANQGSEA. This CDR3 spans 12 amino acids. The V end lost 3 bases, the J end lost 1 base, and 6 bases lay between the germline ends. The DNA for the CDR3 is TGCAGCGTTGACCAGGCGAACACTGAAGCTTTCTTT. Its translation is CSVDQANTEAFF.

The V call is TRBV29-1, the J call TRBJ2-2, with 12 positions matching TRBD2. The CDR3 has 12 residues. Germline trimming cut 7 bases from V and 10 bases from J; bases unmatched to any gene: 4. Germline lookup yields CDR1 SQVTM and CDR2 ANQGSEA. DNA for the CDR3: TGCAGCGGCCGGACTAGCGGGGTGGAGCTGTTTTTT. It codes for CSGRTSGVELFF.

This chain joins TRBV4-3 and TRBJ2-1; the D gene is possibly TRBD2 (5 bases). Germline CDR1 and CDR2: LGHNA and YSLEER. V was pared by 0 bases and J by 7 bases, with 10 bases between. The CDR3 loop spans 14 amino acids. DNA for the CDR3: TGCGCCAGCAGCCAAGAAGACTCGGGGAATGAGCAGTTCTTC. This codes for CASSQEDSGNEQFF.

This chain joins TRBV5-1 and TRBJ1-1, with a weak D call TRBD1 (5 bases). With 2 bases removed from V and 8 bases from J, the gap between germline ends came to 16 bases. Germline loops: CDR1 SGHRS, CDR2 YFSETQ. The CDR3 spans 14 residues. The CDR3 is CASSFEMHRPEAFF. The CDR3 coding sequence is TGCGCCAGCAGCTTCGAAATGCACAGGCCAGAAGCTTTCTTT.

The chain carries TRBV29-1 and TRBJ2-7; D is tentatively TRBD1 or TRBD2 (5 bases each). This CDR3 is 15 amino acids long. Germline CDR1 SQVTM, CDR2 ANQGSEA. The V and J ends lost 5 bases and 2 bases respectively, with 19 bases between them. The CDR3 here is CSVLKGGASTYEQYF. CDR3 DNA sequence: TGCAGCGTTTTGAAGGGTGGGGCTAGCACCTACGAGCAGTACTTC.

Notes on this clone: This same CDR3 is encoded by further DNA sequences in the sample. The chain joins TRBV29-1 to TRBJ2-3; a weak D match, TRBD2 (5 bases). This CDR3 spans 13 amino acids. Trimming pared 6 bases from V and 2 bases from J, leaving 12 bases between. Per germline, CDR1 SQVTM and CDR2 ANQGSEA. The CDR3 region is CSVVGRATDTQYF. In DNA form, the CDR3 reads TGCAGCGTGGTAGGGAGAGCCACAGATACGCAGTATTTT.

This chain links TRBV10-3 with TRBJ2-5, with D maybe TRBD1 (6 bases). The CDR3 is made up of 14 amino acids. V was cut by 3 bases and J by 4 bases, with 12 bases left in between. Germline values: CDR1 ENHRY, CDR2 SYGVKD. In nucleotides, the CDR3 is TGTGCCATCAGTGATATGCAGGGGCGAGAGACCCAGTACTTC. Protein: CAISDMQGRETQYF.

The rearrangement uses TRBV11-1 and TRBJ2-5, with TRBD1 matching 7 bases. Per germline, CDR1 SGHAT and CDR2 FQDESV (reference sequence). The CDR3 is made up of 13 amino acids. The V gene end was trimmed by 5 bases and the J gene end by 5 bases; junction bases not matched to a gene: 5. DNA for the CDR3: TGTGCCAGCAGCCTGGGACAGCAGGAGACCCAGTACTTC. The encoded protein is CASSLGQQETQYF.

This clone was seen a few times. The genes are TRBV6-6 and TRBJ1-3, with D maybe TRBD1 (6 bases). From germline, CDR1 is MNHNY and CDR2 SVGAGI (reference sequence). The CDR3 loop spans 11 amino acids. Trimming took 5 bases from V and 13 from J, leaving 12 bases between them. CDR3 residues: CASSDGRGIYF. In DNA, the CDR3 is TGTGCCAGCAGTGACGGGAGGGGGATATATTTT.

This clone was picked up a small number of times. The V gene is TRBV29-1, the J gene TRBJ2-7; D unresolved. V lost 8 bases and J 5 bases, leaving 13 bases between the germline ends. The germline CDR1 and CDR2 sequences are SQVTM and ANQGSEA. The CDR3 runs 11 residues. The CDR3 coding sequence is TGCAGCTCCGGCGCCGGCAACGAGCAGTACTTC. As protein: CSSGAGNEQYF.

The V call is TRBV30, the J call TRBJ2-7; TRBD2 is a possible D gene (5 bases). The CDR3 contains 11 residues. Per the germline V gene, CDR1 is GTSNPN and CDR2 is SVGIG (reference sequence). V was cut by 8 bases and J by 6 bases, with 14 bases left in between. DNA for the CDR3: TGTGCCCAGGACTTGGGCGGCGAGCAGTACTTC. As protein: CAQDLGGEQYF. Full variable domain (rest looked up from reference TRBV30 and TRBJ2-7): SQTIHQWPATLVQPVGSPLSLECTVEGTSNPNLYWYRQAAGRGLQLLFYSVGIGQISSEVPQNLSASRPQDRQFILSSKKLLLSDSGFYLCAQDLGGEQYFGPGTRLTVT.

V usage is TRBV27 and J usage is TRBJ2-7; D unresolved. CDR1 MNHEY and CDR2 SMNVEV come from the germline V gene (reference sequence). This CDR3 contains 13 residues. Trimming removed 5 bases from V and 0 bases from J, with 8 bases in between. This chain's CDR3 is CASSPTGSYEQYF. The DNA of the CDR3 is TGTGCCAGCAGTCCCACGGGCTCCTACGAGCAGTACTTC.